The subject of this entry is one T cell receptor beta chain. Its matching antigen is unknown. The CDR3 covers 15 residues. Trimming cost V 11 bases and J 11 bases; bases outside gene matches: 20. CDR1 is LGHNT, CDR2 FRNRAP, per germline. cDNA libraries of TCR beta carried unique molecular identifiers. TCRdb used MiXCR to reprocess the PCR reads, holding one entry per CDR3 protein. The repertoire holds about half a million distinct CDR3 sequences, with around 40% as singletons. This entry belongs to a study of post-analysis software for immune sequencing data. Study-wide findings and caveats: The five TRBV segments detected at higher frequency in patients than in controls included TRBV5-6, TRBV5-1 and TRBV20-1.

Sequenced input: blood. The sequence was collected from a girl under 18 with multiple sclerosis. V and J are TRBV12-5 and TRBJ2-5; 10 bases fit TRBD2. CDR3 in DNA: TGTGCTCAATCCCTCAGCGGGAGGGAAGTAGGGGAGCAGTACTTC. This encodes CAQSLSGREVGEQYF.